This entry lists 30 T cell receptor beta chains sequenced from one sample in a study of blood T cell repertoires in COVID-19. Profiling relied on immunoSEQ multiplex PCR, and the TCRdb table lists in-frame clones only, not all of them. This sample has about 230,000 clones, with 85% found just once. The material sequenced was peripheral blood. All receptors derive from a man in his fifties with COVID-19, enrolled during active disease.

The chain employs TRBV6-2 or TRBV6-3 and TRBJ1-5, with D uncertain. Germline lookup yields CDR1 MNHEY and CDR2 SVGEGT. Trimming shortened V by 2 bases and J by 6 bases, and 11 bases separated the two germline ends. The CDR3 length is 14 residues. The chain's CDR3 is CASSYVRESQPQHF. CDR3 DNA: TGTGCCAGCAGTTACGTCCGGGAAAGTCAGCCCCAGCATTTT.

This clone was observed once. The chain recombines TRBV7-8 with TRBJ2-3; 10 bases agree with TRBD2. The length of the CDR3 is 17 residues. V lost 2 bases and J lost 4; bases outside the gene matches: 9. Germline V lookup: CDR1 SGHVS, CDR2 FQNEAQ. This chain's CDR3 is CASSLLQRGGPADTQYF. The CDR3 DNA sequence: TGTGCCAGCAGCTTATTACAGCGGGGGGGCCCTGCAGATACGCAGTATTTT.

The CDR3 reads CAIGTRTGRQETQYF. The CDR3 nucleotides are TGTGCCATTGGAACCCGGACAGGGCGACAAGAGACCCAGTACTTC. This sequence joins TRBV10-3 and TRBJ2-5; TRBD1 aligns across 8 bases. Per the germline V gene, CDR1 is ENHRY and CDR2 is SYGVKD. V was pared by 9 bases and J by 2 bases, with 11 bases of the junction left unmatched. CDR3 size: 15 residues.

This chain connects TRBV4-3 to TRBJ1-1, with no clear D. Germline-derived CDR1 and CDR2 are LGHNA and YSLEER. V lost 4 bases to trimming and J lost 1 base, with 13 bases between them. The CDR3 totals 15 residues. CDR3 DNA sequence: TGCGCCAGCAGCCGGGCATCCGACAAGAACACTGAAGCTTTCTTT. As protein: CASSRASDKNTEAFF.

The rearrangement uses TRBV19 and TRBJ2-7, with 8 nucleotides matching TRBD1. Unmatched junction bases numbered 5, after V lost 3 bases and J lost 4 bases. The CDR3 is made up of 14 amino acids. The germline V gene has CDR1 LNHDA and CDR2 SQIVND (reference sequence). The CDR3 here is CASSIGTGSYEQYF. CDR3 sequence (DNA): TGTGCCAGTAGTATTGGGACAGGAAGTTACGAGCAGTACTTC.

This chain connects TRBV3-1 (or the pseudogene TRBV3-2) to TRBJ2-2, with D perhaps TRBD1 (5 bases). Germline V gene lookup returns CDR1 LGHDT and CDR2 YNNKEL (reference sequence). CDR3 length: 16 residues. V lost 3 bases, J lost 4 bases, and 15 bases lay in between. CDR3 DNA: TGTGCCAGCAGCCATGTAGGGCAGGGTGGCACCGGGGAGCTGTTTTTT. Its protein is CASSHVGQGGTGELFF.

This chain uses TRBV7-3 with TRBJ1-2; D may be TRBD1 (5 bases). V shed 1 base and J shed 4 bases, with 13 bases lying between them. Germline V gene data show CDR1 as SGHTA and CDR2 as FQGTGA. CDR3 length: 15 residues. The CDR3 loop is CASSLSRDSPYGYTF. DNA of the CDR3: TGTGCCAGCAGCTTAAGTCGGGACTCACCCTATGGCTACACCTTC. Together with reference TRBV7-3 and TRBJ1-2, the CDR3 gives the full variable domain: GAGVSQTPSNKVTEKGKYVELRCDPISGHTALYWYRQSLGQGPEFLIYFQGTGAADDSGLPNDRFFAVRPEGSVSTLKIQRTERGDSAVYLCASSLSRDSPYGYTFGSGTRLTVV.

CDR3 protein: CAISDPGQGANEKLFF. CDR3 in DNA: TGTGCCATCAGTGACCCGGGACAGGGGGCGAATGAAAAACTGTTTTTT. This chain uses TRBV10-3 with TRBJ1-4, with 12 bases aligning to TRBD1. Trimming cost V 3 bases and J 5 bases; bases outside gene matches: 4. The CDR3 spans 16 residues. Germline loops: CDR1 ENHRY, CDR2 SYGVKD.

J is TRBJ2-1 and V is TRBV25-1; D uncertain. There are 12 residues in the CDR3. The V gene lost 7 bases and the J gene lost 3 bases, with 7 bases spanning the gap. Germline CDR1 and CDR2: MGHDK and SYGVNS. The CDR3 reads CASNFGYNEQFF. The CDR3 DNA reads as TGTGCCAGCAACTTCGGCTACAATGAGCAGTTCTTC.

A remark on this clone: Other DNA sequences in the sample encode the same CDR3. This sequence joins TRBV9 and TRBJ1-1; 7 bases are shared with TRBD1. Unmatched junction bases numbered 3, after V lost 3 bases and J lost 1 base. This CDR3 has 14 amino acids. Per germline, CDR1 SGDLS and CDR2 YYNGEE. The CDR3 DNA is TGTGCCAGCAGCGCGGGACAGCGGAACACTGAAGCTTTCTTT. This codes for CASSAGQRNTEAFF.

This clone has just one count. V is TRBV7-2 and J is TRBJ2-5; 10 bases match TRBD2. With 1 base clipped from V and 2 bases from J, the junction kept 4 bases outside the gene matches. The CDR3 has 16 residues. The germline gives CDR1 SGHTA, CDR2 FQGNSA. The CDR3 region is CASSLGQRGGQETQYF. The CDR3 bases are TGTGCCAGCAGCTTAGGCCAGCGGGGGGGACAAGAGACCCAGTACTTC.

This chain links TRBV6-5 with TRBJ1-5; 7 nucleotides align to TRBD1. Per germline, CDR1 MNHEY and CDR2 SVGAGI. V lost 10 bases and J lost 2; bases outside the gene matches: 8. The CDR3 sequence is 14 residues long. The CDR3 coding sequence is TGTGCCATCGGAGGGCAGGGGGGCAATCAGCCCCAGCATTTT. Protein product: CAIGGQGGNQPQHF.

This CDR3 is CATSRIRRYRDSLNQPQHF. The DNA of the CDR3 is TGTGCCACCAGCAGAATCCGCCGATACCGGGACAGCCTCAATCAGCCCCAGCATTTT. The chain has TRBV15 and TRBJ1-5, with TRBD1 identical over 7 bases. Trimming took 2 bases from V and 3 from J; bases not matched to a gene: 16. This CDR3 spans 19 amino acids. The germline V gene encodes CDR1 LNHNV and CDR2 YYDKDF (reference sequence).

The chain has TRBV6-2 or TRBV6-3 and TRBJ1-5; 9 nucleotides match TRBD1. CDR3 length: 15 amino acids. From germline, CDR1 is MNHEY and CDR2 SVGEGT. The V segment lost 5 bases and the J segment 7 bases; nucleotides outside the gene matches: 9. The CDR3 nucleotides are TGTGCCAGCAGTCCACCGGGACAGGGAAACCAGCCCCAGCATTTT. Its translation is CASSPPGQGNQPQHF.

The J gene is TRBJ1-1, the V gene TRBV18; 7 positions match TRBD1. The CDR3 consists of 13 residues. V lost 4 bases to trimming and J lost 8 bases; unmatched junction nucleotides: 7. CDR1 KGHSH and CDR2 LQKENI come from the germline V gene. In DNA form, the CDR3 reads TGTGCCAGCTCACAGGGGGCGCGGAGAGAAGCTTTCTTT. Encoded protein: CASSQGARREAFF. Drawing the rest from reference TRBV18 and TRBJ1-1, the complete variable domain is NAGVMQNPRHLVRRRGQEARLRCSPMKGHSHVYWYRQLPEEGLKFMVYLQKENIIDESGMPKERFSAEFPKEGPSILRIQQVVRGDSAAYFCASSQGARREAFFGQGTRLTVV.

The genes are TRBV5-1 and TRBJ2-5; 8 nucleotides match TRBD1. The germline V gene has CDR1 SGHRS and CDR2 YFSETQ. V lost 0 bases to trimming and J lost 4 bases; unmatched junction nucleotides: 5. The CDR3 is made up of 15 amino acids. For the CDR3, the DNA is TGCGCCAGCAGCTTGGGACAGGGGTCGTCAGAGACCCAGTACTTC. Residues: CASSLGQGSSETQYF.

V gene TRBV2 combines with J gene TRBJ2-1; D possibly corresponds to TRBD2 (5 bases). The CDR3 has 11 amino acids. In germline, CDR1 is SNHLY, CDR2 FYNNEI. V gave up 6 bases and J gave up 9 bases, with 9 bases separating them. The CDR3 nucleotides are TGTGCCAGCAGGCTCGCGGGTGAGCAGTTCTTC. It encodes CASRLAGEQFF.

V usage is TRBV11-2 and J usage is TRBJ2-7; TRBD2 aligns across 9 bases. Germline CDR1 is SGHAT and CDR2 is FQNNGV. The CDR3 extends over 15 amino acids. V dropped 3 bases and J dropped 3; count of bases not matched to a gene: 6. The CDR3 spells CASSLTSGLSYEQYF. The CDR3 bases are TGTGCCAGCAGCTTGACTAGCGGACTGAGCTACGAGCAGTACTTC.

The CDR3 coding sequence is TGTGCCAGCAGCGTAACTTCTAACGGGGGAGAGAACACCGGGGAGCTGTTTTTT. Translating gives CASSVTSNGGENTGELFF. This chain joins TRBV9 and TRBJ2-2; D may be TRBD2 (6 bases). V was clipped by 1 base and J by 1 base, with 17 bases between them. This CDR3 is 18 amino acids long. Germline CDR1 is SGDLS and CDR2 is YYNGEE.

The V call is TRBV6-2 or TRBV6-3, the J call TRBJ2-7; 9 bases are a match to TRBD1. Germline V gene data show CDR1 as MNHEY and CDR2 as SVGEGT. After removal of 0 bases from V and 4 bases from J, the junction contained 10 bases not matched to a gene. This CDR3 region has 17 residues. CDR3 sequence: CASSYSLSGTGIYEQYF. CDR3 DNA: TGTGCCAGCAGTTACTCATTATCCGGGACAGGGATTTACGAGCAGTACTTC.

The gene calls are TRBV20-1 and TRBJ1-5; D not resolved. The CDR3 consists of 11 residues. Germline-derived CDR1 and CDR2 are DFQATT and SNEGSKA (reference sequence). V was trimmed by 6 bases and J by 11 bases, leaving 14 bases between them. The CDR3 here is CSALKRSAQHF. For the CDR3, the DNA is TGCAGTGCCCTTAAAAGATCAGCCCAGCATTTT.

In the case of this clone: A much more abundant neighbour one base away suggests this may be a read error. V usage is TRBV2 and J usage is TRBJ1-4; 8 positions match TRBD1. V shed 6 bases and J 6 bases; nucleotides not matched to a gene: 0. The CDR3 extends over 12 amino acids. Looked up from germline, CDR1 is SNHLY and CDR2 is FYNNEI. Here the CDR3 DNA reads TGTGCCAGCAGGGACAGGGATGAAAAACTGTTTTTT. Its protein is CASRDRDEKLFF.

This rearrangement joins TRBV5-1 to TRBJ1-6; 9 positions match TRBD1. CDR1 is SGHRS and CDR2 is YFSETQ in the germline V gene. This CDR3 is 15 amino acids long. Unmatched junction bases numbered 5, after V lost 3 bases and J lost 7 bases. DNA for the CDR3: TGCGCCAGCAGCTCTTCCGGGACAGGGAATTCACCCCTCCACTTT. Its protein product is CASSSSGTGNSPLHF. The variable domain in full, with the rest retrieved from reference TRBV5-1 and TRBJ1-6, is KAGVTQTPRYLIKTRGQQVTLSCSPISGHRSVSWYQQTPGQGLQFLFEYFSETQRNKGNFPGRFSGRQFSNSRSEMNVSTLELGDSALYLCASSSSGTGNSPLHFGNGTRLTVT.

The chain employs TRBV6-5 and TRBJ1-6, with D hard to call. The CDR3 is 15 amino acids. Trimming took off 8 bases at V and 7 bases at J, with 18 bases between the two ends. In germline, CDR1 is MNHEY, CDR2 SVGAGI. The CDR3 DNA is TGTGCCAGCCATAATCGGGCGGGCGAGAATTCACCCCTCCACTTT. It yields the protein CASHNRAGENSPLHF.

This clone showed up just once. The V gene is TRBV30, the J gene TRBJ1-3; D is unresolved. The V gene's germline CDR1 is GTSNPN and CDR2 SVGIG (reference sequence). Trimming cost V 3 bases and J 6 bases, with 6 bases left between them. The CDR3 covers 11 residues. This CDR3 reads CAWSRENTIYF. CDR3 sequence (DNA): TGTGCCTGGAGCCGGGAAAACACCATATATTTT.

V usage is TRBV5-1 and J usage is TRBJ2-2; TRBD1 is a possible D gene (6 bases). Trimming took off 4 bases at V and 0 bases at J, with 16 bases between the two ends. From germline, CDR1 is SGHRS and CDR2 YFSETQ. The CDR3 sequence is 17 residues long. The CDR3 protein is CASSQAQGSSNTGELFF. In DNA, the CDR3 is TGCGCCAGCAGCCAAGCACAGGGATCCTCGAACACCGGGGAGCTGTTTTTT.

J is TRBJ2-7 and V is TRBV24-1; weak D call: TRBD1 (5 bases). The ends were cut back, 8 bases at V and 6 bases at J, with 13 bases in the middle. The CDR3 is made up of 12 amino acids. Germline V gene data show CDR1 as KGHDR and CDR2 as SFDVKD. The CDR3 nucleotides read TGTGCCACCATTAGGTCAGGGATCGAGCAGTACTTC. This translates into CATIRSGIEQYF.

The chain is built from TRBV5-8 and TRBJ2-3, with 9 bases identical to TRBD2. Germline V gives CDR1 SGHTS, CDR2 YDEGEE. This CDR3 has 15 amino acids. Trimming cost V 5 bases and J 2 bases; bases outside gene matches: 6. The CDR3 loop is CASREGLAPTDTQYF. Written as DNA, the CDR3 is TGTGCCAGCAGGGAGGGACTAGCCCCCACAGATACGCAGTATTTT.

The gene calls are TRBV11-2 and TRBJ1-6; D perhaps matches TRBD1 (5 bases). V dropped 2 bases and J dropped 9 bases, with 14 bases sitting between them. Germline V gives CDR1 SGHAT, CDR2 FQNNGV. This CDR3 comprises 15 residues. Written as DNA, the CDR3 is TGTGCCAGCAGCTTAAGGGGAACGGGGGGTTCACCCCTCCACTTT. Protein sequence: CASSLRGTGGSPLHF.

The chain links TRBV2 to TRBJ2-3; 8 bases are a match to TRBD2. This CDR3 is 15 amino acids long. Trimming took 6 bases from V and 6 from J; bases not matched to a gene: 11. Per germline, CDR1 SNHLY and CDR2 FYNNEI. The CDR3 DNA reads TGTGCCAGCAGGTGGGGTAGCGGGGTATCTGATACGCAGTATTTT. This codes for CASRWGSGVSDTQYF. Based on the CDR3 plus reference TRBV2 and TRBJ2-3, the full variable domain is EPEVTQTPSHQVTQMGQEVILRCVPISNHLYFYWYRQILGQKVEFLVSFYNNEISEKSEIFDDQFSVERPDGSNFTLKIRSTKLEDSAMYFCASRWGSGVSDTQYFGPGTRLTVL.